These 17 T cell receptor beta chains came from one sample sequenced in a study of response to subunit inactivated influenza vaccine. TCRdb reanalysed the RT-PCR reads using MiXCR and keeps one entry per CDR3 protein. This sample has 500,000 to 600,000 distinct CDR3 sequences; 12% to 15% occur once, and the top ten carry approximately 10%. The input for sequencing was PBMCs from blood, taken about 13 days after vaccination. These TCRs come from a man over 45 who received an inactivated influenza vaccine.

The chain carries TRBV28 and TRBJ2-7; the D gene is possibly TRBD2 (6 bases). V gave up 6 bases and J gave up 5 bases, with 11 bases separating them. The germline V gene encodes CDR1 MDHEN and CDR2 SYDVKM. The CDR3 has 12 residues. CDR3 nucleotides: TGTGCCAGCAGAATACGGAGGGACGAGCAGTACTTC. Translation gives CASRIRRDEQYF.

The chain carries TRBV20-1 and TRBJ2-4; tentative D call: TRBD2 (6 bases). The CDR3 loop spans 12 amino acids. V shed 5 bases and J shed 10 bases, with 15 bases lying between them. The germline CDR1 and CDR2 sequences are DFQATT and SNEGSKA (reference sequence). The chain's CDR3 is CSAPRSGRIQYF. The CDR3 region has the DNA TGCAGTGCTCCGCGTTCGGGGAGGATTCAGTACTTC.

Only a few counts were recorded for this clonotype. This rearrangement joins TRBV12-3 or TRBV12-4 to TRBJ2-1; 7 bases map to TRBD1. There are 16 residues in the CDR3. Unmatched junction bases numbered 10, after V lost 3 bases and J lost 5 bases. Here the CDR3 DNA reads TGTGCCAGCAGTTTGGGAAAACGGGACAGCAACAATGAGCAGTTCTTC. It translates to CASSLGKRDSNNEQFF.

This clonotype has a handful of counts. The DNA for the CDR3 is TGCAGTGCTAGTGGCACAGGGTCACCCCTCCACTTT. This translates into CSASGTGSPLHF. The chain employs TRBV20-1 and TRBJ1-6, with D possibly TRBD1 on 6 matching bases. The CDR3 is made up of 12 amino acids. Germline values: CDR1 DFQATT, CDR2 SNEGSKA (reference sequence). V gave up 3 bases and J gave up 10 bases, with 10 bases separating them.

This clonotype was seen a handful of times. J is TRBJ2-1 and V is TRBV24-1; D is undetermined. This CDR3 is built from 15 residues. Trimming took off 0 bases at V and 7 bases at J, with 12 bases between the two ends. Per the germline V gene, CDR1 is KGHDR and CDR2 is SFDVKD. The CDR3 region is CATSDLIRSANEQFF. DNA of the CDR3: TGTGCCACCAGTGATTTGATCCGGAGTGCGAATGAGCAGTTCTTC.

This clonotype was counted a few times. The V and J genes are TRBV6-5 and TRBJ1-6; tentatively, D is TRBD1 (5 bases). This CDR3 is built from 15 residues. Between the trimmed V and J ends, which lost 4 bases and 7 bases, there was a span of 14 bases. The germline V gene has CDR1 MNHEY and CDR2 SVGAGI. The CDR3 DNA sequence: TGTGCCAGCAGTTCCCTTGGGGGTTGGAATTCACCCCTCCACTTT. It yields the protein CASSSLGGWNSPLHF.

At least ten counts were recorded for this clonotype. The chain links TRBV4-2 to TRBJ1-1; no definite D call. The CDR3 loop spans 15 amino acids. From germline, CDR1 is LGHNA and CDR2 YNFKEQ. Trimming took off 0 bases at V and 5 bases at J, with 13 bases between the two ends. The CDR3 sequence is CASSQEVYAGTEAFF. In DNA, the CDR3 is TGTGCCAGCAGCCAAGAAGTGTACGCTGGAACTGAAGCTTTCTTT.

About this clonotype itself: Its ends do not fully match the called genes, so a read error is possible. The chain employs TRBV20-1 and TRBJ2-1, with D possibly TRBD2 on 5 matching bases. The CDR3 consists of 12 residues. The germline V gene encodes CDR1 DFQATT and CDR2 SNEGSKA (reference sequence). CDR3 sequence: CSAREEVHEQFF. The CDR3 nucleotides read TGCAGTGCCAGAGAGGAGGTACATGAGCAGTTCTTC.

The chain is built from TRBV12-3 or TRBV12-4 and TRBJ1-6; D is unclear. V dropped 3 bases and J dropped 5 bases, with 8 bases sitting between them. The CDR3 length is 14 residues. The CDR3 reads CASSFGQNNSPLHF. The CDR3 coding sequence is TGTGCCAGCAGTTTTGGCCAGAATAATTCACCCCTCCACTTT.

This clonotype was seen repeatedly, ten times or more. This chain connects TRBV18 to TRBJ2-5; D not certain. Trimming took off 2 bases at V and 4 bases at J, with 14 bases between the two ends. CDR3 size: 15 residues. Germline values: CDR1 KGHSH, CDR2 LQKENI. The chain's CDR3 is CASSPWAPAAETQYF. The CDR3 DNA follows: TGTGCCAGCTCACCATGGGCCCCCGCGGCAGAGACCCAGTACTTC.

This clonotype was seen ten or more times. The CDR3 nucleotides are TGTGCCAGCAGCCCTGGACAGGACTATGGCTACACCTTC. This codes for CASSPGQDYGYTF. The rearrangement uses TRBV14 and TRBJ1-2; TRBD1 matches at 7 bases. Germline trimming cut 4 bases from V and 3 bases from J; bases unmatched to any gene: 2. This CDR3 comprises 13 residues. Germline V gives CDR1 SGHDN, CDR2 FVKESK.

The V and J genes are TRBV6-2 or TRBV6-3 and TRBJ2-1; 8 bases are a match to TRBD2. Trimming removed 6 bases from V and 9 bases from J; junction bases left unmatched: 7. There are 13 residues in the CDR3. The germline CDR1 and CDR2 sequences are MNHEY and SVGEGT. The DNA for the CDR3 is TGTGCCAGCAGCGTACCGGGGGGGCTTGAGCAGTTCTTC. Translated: CASSVPGGLEQFF.

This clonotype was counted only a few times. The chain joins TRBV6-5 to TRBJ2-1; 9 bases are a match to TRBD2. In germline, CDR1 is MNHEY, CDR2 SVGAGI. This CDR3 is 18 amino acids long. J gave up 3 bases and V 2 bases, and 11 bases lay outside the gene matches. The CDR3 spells CASSYQRGLALVYNEQFF. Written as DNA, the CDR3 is TGTGCCAGCAGTTACCAGAGAGGACTAGCGCTAGTCTACAATGAGCAGTTCTTC.

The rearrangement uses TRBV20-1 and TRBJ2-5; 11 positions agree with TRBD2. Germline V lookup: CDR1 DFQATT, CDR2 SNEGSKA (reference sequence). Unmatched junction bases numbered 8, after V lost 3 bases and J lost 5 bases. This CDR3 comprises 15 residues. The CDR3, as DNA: TGCAGTGCTAGGGGAACTAGCGGGAGATCTGAGACCCAGTACTTC. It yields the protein CSARGTSGRSETQYF.

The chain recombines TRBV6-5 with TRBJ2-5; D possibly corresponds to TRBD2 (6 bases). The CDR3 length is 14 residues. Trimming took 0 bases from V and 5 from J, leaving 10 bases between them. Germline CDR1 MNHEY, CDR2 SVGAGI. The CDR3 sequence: CASSYSGGGETQYF. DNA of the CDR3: TGTGCCAGCAGTTACTCTGGGGGAGGTGAGACCCAGTACTTC.

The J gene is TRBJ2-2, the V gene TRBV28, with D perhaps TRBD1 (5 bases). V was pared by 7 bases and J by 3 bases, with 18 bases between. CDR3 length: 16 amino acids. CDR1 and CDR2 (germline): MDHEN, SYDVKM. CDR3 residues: CASIKLGQADTGELFF. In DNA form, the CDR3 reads TGTGCCAGCATAAAATTGGGGCAGGCGGACACCGGGGAGCTGTTTTTT.

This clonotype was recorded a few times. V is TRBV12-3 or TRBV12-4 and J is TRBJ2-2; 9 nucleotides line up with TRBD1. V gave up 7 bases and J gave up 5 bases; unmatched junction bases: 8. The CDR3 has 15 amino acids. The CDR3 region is CASIMRQGVTGELFF. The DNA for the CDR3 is TGTGCCAGCATCATGAGACAGGGGGTAACCGGGGAGCTGTTTTTT.